The 25 T cell receptor beta chains in this list originate from one sample, sequenced in a study of T-cell reconstitution after alpha-beta-depleted transplantation in children. As it was prepared, the TCRbeta library received unique molecular identifiers. MiXCR, run by TCRdb on the PCR reads, gives a single entry per CDR3 protein. The table lists a few hundred thousand distinct CDR3 sequences, roughly 13% of them singletons, with over 2% in the top ten. The sequencing used PBMCs, mostly from graft donor cells, collected 360 days after TCRalphabeta/CD19-depleted stem cell transplant. Receptor source: a male patient aged 10-17 years who had a stem cell transplant for acute myeloid leukemia, so the T cells may come from the graft donor.

This clonotype appeared a few times. The chain carries TRBV24-1 and TRBJ2-5; possibly TRBD1 for D (5 bases). In germline, CDR1 is KGHDR, CDR2 SFDVKD. Trimming took off 4 bases at V and 3 bases at J, with 14 bases between the two ends. This CDR3 is built from 15 residues. The CDR3 DNA reads TGTGCCACCAGTGACCCGTTGGGGCCGGAAGAGACCCAGTACTTC. Its protein product is CATSDPLGPEETQYF.

This clonotype has a handful of counts. The chain joins TRBV28 to TRBJ1-1; D is unresolved. The CDR3 totals 17 residues. Trimming removed 3 bases at V and 5 bases at J, with 22 bases between. Germline V CDR1 and CDR2: MDHEN, SYDVKM. This CDR3 is CASSLFGQPIRRTEAFF. The DNA for the CDR3 is TGTGCCAGCAGTTTGTTTGGGCAACCAATTCGACGGACTGAAGCTTTCTTT.

The CDR3 spells CASSISSVPDTQYF. Here the CDR3 DNA reads TGTGCCAGCAGCATTAGCTCAGTCCCAGATACGCAGTATTTT. This sequence joins TRBV7-2 and TRBJ2-3, with unresolved D. Germline V lookup: CDR1 SGHTA, CDR2 FQGNSA. Trimming removed 5 bases from V and 4 bases from J, with 13 bases in between. The CDR3 covers 14 residues.

This clonotype was seen ten or more times. The chain has TRBV7-2 and TRBJ2-3, with 10 bases aligning to TRBD2. V lost 5 bases to trimming and J lost 2 bases; unmatched junction nucleotides: 4. Germline CDR1 is SGHTA and CDR2 is FQGNSA. CDR3 size: 15 residues. The CDR3 DNA is TGTGCCAGCAGCCAACTAGCGGGATACACAGATACGCAGTATTTT. Its translation: CASSQLAGYTDTQYF.

This clonotype was counted many times. The V gene is TRBV11-2, the J gene TRBJ2-1; D not certain. Trimming shortened V by 3 bases and J by 7 bases, and 13 bases separated the two germline ends. Germline lookup yields CDR1 SGHAT and CDR2 FQNNGV. The CDR3 has 14 amino acids. Written as DNA, the CDR3 is TGTGCCAGCAGCTTGCTGATCCGTCGTAATGAGCAGTTCTTC. The encoded protein is CASSLLIRRNEQFF.

The chain couples TRBV7-9 to TRBJ2-1, with D hard to call. The germline CDR1 and CDR2 sequences are SEHNR and FQNEAQ (reference sequence). The CDR3 has 15 residues. The germline V and J ends were trimmed by 6 bases and 4 bases, with 16 bases remaining between them. CDR3 loop: CASSSRVVEYNEQFF. Here the CDR3 DNA reads TGTGCCAGCAGTTCCCGGGTAGTGGAATACAATGAGCAGTTCTTC.

J is TRBJ2-1 and V is TRBV19, with TRBD2 identical over 11 bases. The germline gives CDR1 LNHDA, CDR2 SQIVND (reference sequence). The CDR3 sequence is 18 residues long. The junction had 11 bases not matched to a gene; V was cut back by 2 bases and J by 5 bases. CDR3 protein: CASSIIAGGLAEDNEQFF. The CDR3 DNA reads as TGTGCCAGTAGTATAATCGCGGGGGGACTAGCGGAAGACAATGAGCAGTTCTTC.

V gene TRBV7-6 combines with J gene TRBJ1-1; D remains unclear. Germline CDR1 and CDR2: SGHVS and FNYEAQ. V was pared by 4 bases and J by 1 base, with 7 bases between. The CDR3 length is 13 residues. The CDR3 DNA follows: TGTGCCAGCAGCTCAAACGAGAACACTGAAGCTTTCTTT. Translation: CASSSNENTEAFF.

A few counts support this clonotype. The rearrangement uses TRBV5-6 and TRBJ2-7; 8 positions agree with TRBD2. CDR1 is SGHDT, CDR2 YYEEEE, per germline. CDR3 length: 17 residues. The ends lost 5 bases at V and 0 bases at J; junction bases unmatched: 13. Here the CDR3 reads CASSRCKTGLDSYEQYF. In nucleotides, the CDR3 is TGTGCCAGCAGTCGATGTAAAACGGGACTAGACTCCTACGAGCAGTACTTC. Using reference TRBV5-6 and TRBJ2-7 for the parts outside the CDR3, the full variable domain is DAGVTQSPTHLIKTRGQQVTLRCSPKSGHDTVSWYQQALGQGPQFIFQYYEEEERQRGNFPDRFSGHQFPNYSSELNVNALLLGDSALYLCASSRCKTGLDSYEQYFGPGTRLTVT.

As for this clonotype: One end of the junction does not line up with germline, which may come from a read error. The chain joins TRBV29-1 to TRBJ2-7; D could derive from TRBD1 or TRBD2 (6 bases each). Germline CDR1 and CDR2: SQVTM and ANQGSEA. This CDR3 comprises 12 residues. DNA of the CDR3: TGCAGCGTTGCCGGGGGCACCTACGGGCAGTACTTC. Amino acid sequence: CSVAGGTYGQYF.

The J gene is TRBJ1-4, the V gene TRBV27; possibly TRBD1 for D (5 bases). The CDR3 is 15 residues long. V lost 3 bases and J 7 bases, leaving 15 bases between the germline ends. Looked up from germline, CDR1 is MNHEY and CDR2 is SMNVEV (reference sequence). The CDR3 DNA sequence: TGTGCCAGCAGTTTGGGTGGGGGGGGAAGTGAAAAACTGTTTTTT. Translation gives CASSLGGGGSEKLFF.

This clonotype was counted many times. This rearrangement joins TRBV6-4 to TRBJ2-1; 11 nucleotides line up with TRBD2. Germline CDR1 is MRHNA and CDR2 is SNTAGT. There are 16 residues in the CDR3. J was trimmed by 4 bases and V by 5 bases; bases with no gene match: 7. The CDR3 loop is CASSSTSGGTYNEQFF. The CDR3 region has the DNA TGTGCCAGCAGTTCCACTAGCGGGGGAACATACAATGAGCAGTTCTTC.

This chain connects TRBV9 to TRBJ2-7, with 15 bases aligning to TRBD2. CDR3 length equals 18 residues. V lost 3 bases, J lost 2 bases, and 9 bases stayed unmatched. Germline V gene data show CDR1 as SGDLS and CDR2 as YYNGEE. The CDR3 protein is CASSAGLAGGLPPYEQYF. The CDR3 nucleotides read TGTGCCAGCAGCGCCGGACTAGCGGGAGGGTTACCGCCCTACGAGCAGTACTTC.

At least ten counts were recorded for this clonotype. V usage is TRBV28 and J usage is TRBJ2-2; 10 bases align to TRBD1. The CDR3 loop spans 16 amino acids. Germline CDR1 is MDHEN and CDR2 is SYDVKM. J was trimmed by 5 bases and V by 5 bases; bases with no gene match: 8. The CDR3 bases are TGTGCCAGCAGTGACTCCCGGGACAGGGGAACCGGGGAGCTGTTTTTT. Amino acid sequence: CASSDSRDRGTGELFF.

This sequence joins TRBV7-8 and TRBJ2-7; no firm D call. The germline V and J ends were trimmed by 5 bases and 0 bases, with 23 bases remaining between them. Germline CDR1 and CDR2: SGHVS and FQNEAQ. CDR3 size: 18 residues. CDR3 sequence reads: CASSISPTTGLGSYEQYF. In nucleotides, the CDR3 is TGTGCCAGCAGCATCTCCCCGACAACGGGTTTAGGCTCCTACGAGCAGTACTTC.

The rearrangement joins TRBV5-6 to TRBJ2-5, with a weak D call TRBD1 (6 bases). Trimming removed 0 bases from V and 0 bases from J, with 15 bases in between. The CDR3 is 17 residues long. Germline V gives CDR1 SGHDT, CDR2 YYEEEE. CDR3 amino acids: CASSLVSHRADQETQYF. DNA of the CDR3: TGTGCCAGCAGCTTGGTCTCCCACAGGGCTGACCAAGAGACCCAGTACTTC.

This clonotype was counted many times. J is TRBJ2-7 and V is TRBV28, with TRBD2 matching 7 bases. Germline V gives CDR1 MDHEN, CDR2 SYDVKM. The CDR3 is 14 residues long. Trimming took 6 bases from V and 3 from J; bases not matched to a gene: 8. The CDR3 region is CASSLADFNYEQYF. CDR3 DNA: TGTGCCAGCAGCCTAGCGGATTTTAACTACGAGCAGTACTTC.

This chain links TRBV20-1 with TRBJ2-1; TRBD2 matches at 8 bases. Germline V gene lookup returns CDR1 DFQATT and CDR2 SNEGSKA (reference sequence). V lost 2 bases, J lost 5 bases, and 5 bases stayed unmatched. The length of the CDR3 is 14 residues. CDR3 residues: CSARRLAPDNEQFF. In DNA, the CDR3 is TGCAGTGCTAGACGACTAGCGCCCGACAATGAGCAGTTCTTC.

In its sample, this clonotype was seen a few times. The CDR3 DNA reads as TGCGCCAGCAGCCAAGCGCGACTAGCGGGGTGGGAGCAGTACTTC. Translation: CASSQARLAGWEQYF. The chain has TRBV4-3 and TRBJ2-7; TRBD2 aligns across 11 bases. This CDR3 spans 15 amino acids. CDR1 LGHNA and CDR2 YSLEER come from the germline V gene. The V and J ends lost 1 base and 7 bases, in that order; junction bases with no gene match: 6.

The rearrangement joins TRBV6-2 or TRBV6-3 to TRBJ2-5; D is uncertain. Germline assignment: CDR1 MNHEY and CDR2 SVGEGT. V lost 3 bases and J lost 3, with 5 bases in between. This CDR3 is built from 12 residues. In DNA, the CDR3 is TGTGCCAGCAGTTATCTGGAAGAGACCCAGTACTTC. It translates to CASSYLEETQYF.

This clonotype was observed many times. This chain joins TRBV7-9 and TRBJ1-1; tentative D call: TRBD1 (5 bases). V was cut by 6 bases and J by 0 bases, with 17 bases left in between. This CDR3 has 16 amino acids. Germline CDR1 reads SEHNR; CDR2 reads FQNEAQ (reference sequence). The CDR3 spells CASRTQGVGMNTEAFF. CDR3 bases: TGTGCCAGCAGAACGCAAGGGGTCGGGATGAACACTGAAGCTTTCTTT.

This clonotype was picked up one time. The J gene is TRBJ2-1, the V gene TRBV7-6; 10 bases fit TRBD2. Germline values: CDR1 SGHVS, CDR2 FNYEAQ. V gave up 3 bases and J gave up 3 bases; unmatched junction bases: 8. CDR3 length: 17 amino acids. DNA of the CDR3: TGTGCCAGCAGCTTTCTAGCGGGAGAAGGGCACTACAATGAGCAGTTCTTC. It codes for CASSFLAGEGHYNEQFF.

This clonotype was counted ten times or more. The V and J genes are TRBV29-1 and TRBJ2-3, with D perhaps matching TRBD2 (6 bases). Deletions cut 6 bases from V and 5 bases from J, with 15 bases between. CDR1 is SQVTM and CDR2 is ANQGSEA in the germline V gene. This CDR3 has 13 amino acids. Here the CDR3 reads CSVGGVYRDTQYF. In DNA form, the CDR3 reads TGCAGCGTCGGGGGAGTCTATAGAGATACGCAGTATTTT.

This chain joins TRBV3-1 and TRBJ2-7; 11 bases are a match to TRBD2. CDR3 length: 17 amino acids. J lost 2 bases, V lost 2 bases, and 8 bases had no gene match. Germline values: CDR1 LGHDT, CDR2 YNNKEL (reference sequence). The CDR3 region is CASSQPTGTSGPYEQYF. The DNA for the CDR3 is TGTGCCAGCAGCCAACCTACCGGGACTAGCGGACCCTACGAGCAGTACTTC.

A few counts support this clonotype. The V gene is TRBV10-3, the J gene TRBJ1-5, with 9 bases identical to TRBD1. Germline V gives CDR1 ENHRY, CDR2 SYGVKD. V shed 6 bases and J 4 bases; nucleotides not matched to a gene: 7. The CDR3 consists of 15 residues. This CDR3 reads CAIRPGTGHNQPQHF. DNA for the CDR3: TGTGCCATCAGACCGGGGACAGGGCATAATCAGCCCCAGCATTTT.